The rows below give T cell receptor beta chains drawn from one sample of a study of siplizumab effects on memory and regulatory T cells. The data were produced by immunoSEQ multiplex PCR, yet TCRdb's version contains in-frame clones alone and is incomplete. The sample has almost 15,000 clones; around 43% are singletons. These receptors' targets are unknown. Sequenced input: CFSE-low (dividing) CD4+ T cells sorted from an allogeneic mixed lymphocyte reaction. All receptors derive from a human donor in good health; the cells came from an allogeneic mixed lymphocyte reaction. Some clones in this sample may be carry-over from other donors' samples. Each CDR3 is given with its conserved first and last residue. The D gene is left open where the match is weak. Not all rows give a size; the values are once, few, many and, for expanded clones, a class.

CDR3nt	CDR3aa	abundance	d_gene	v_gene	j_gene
TGTGCCAGCAGTGTCTCGGGACAGACTAATGAAAAACTGTTTTTT	CASSVSGQTNEKLFF	few	TRBD1	TRBV2	TRBJ1-4
TGTGCCAGCTCTCCGACAGCAGAGACCCAGTACTTC	CASSPTAETQYF	once	NA	TRBV18	TRBJ2-5
TGTGCCAGCTCACCGACAGGGGCCACAGATACGCAGTATTTT	CASSPTGATDTQYF	NA	TRBD1	TRBV18	TRBJ2-3
TGCGCCAGCAGCCAAGGCGCGGGACTAGCGGAATCCTACGAGCAGTACTTC	CASSQGAGLAESYEQYF	NA	TRBD2	TRBV4-1	TRBJ2-7
TGTGCCATCAGTGAACGGGGGTATAGCACAGATACGCAGTATTTT	CAISERGYSTDTQYF	once	NA	TRBV10-3	TRBJ2-3
TGTGCCAGCAGCTCCCCCACCCGGGACTCAAATATAAAAGAGACCCAGTACTTC	CASSSPTRDSNIKETQYF	few	NA	TRBV7-2	TRBJ2-5
TGTGCCTGGAGAGCCGGGGTCGCCGGTGACCTCCACTTT	CAWRAGVAGDLHF	few	NA	TRBV30	TRBJ1-6
TGTGCCACCCGGGGGAGCTCTGGGGCCAACGTCCTGACTTTC	CATRGSSGANVLTF	NA	NA	TRBV6-5	TRBJ2-6
TGTGCCAGCAGCGTAGTGGTTAGCGGGCGCACCGGGGAGCTGTTTTTT	CASSVVVSGRTGELFF	NA	TRBD2	TRBV9	TRBJ2-2
TGCAGCTTCGCCGGGACCCCCGAAGCGACAGATACGCAGTATTTT	CSFAGTPEATDTQYF	NA	NA	TRBV29-1	TRBJ2-3
TGTGCCAGCAGCCAAGGTAGACAGGGTCTCGAGGCTTTCTTT	CASSQGRQGLEAFF	medium-sized	TRBD1	TRBV4-2	TRBJ1-1
TGTGCCAGCAGTTTACTGGCCCGGTTCGGCAATCAGCCCCAGCATTTT	CASSLLARFGNQPQHF	NA	NA	TRBV28	TRBJ1-5
TGTGCCAGCTCACCACGCGGTCCGGGAGGGAACAATCAGCCCCAGCATTTT	CASSPRGPGGNNQPQHF	medium-sized	NA	TRBV18	TRBJ1-5
TGTGCCAGCAGTCCCACAGGGGGCACCTACAATGAGCAGTTCTTC	CASSPTGGTYNEQFF	NA	TRBD1	TRBV28	TRBJ2-1
TGTGCCAGCACAAAACAGGGTTTAAACTATGGCTACACCTTC	CASTKQGLNYGYTF	medium-sized	NA	TRBV6-5	TRBJ1-2
TGTGCCAGCAGCCCCTACCGGACAGGGCTGACAGATACGCAGTATTTT	CASSPYRTGLTDTQYF	NA	TRBD1	TRBV5-8	TRBJ2-3
TGTGCCAGTAGAACTAGCGGGACTAGCACAGATACGCAGTATTTT	CASRTSGTSTDTQYF	NA	TRBD2	TRBV19	TRBJ2-3
TGTGCCATCAGCCCCCGCGAGGGCTTAGCCAAAAACATTCAGTACTTC	CAISPREGLAKNIQYF	NA	NA	TRBV10-3	TRBJ2-4
TGTGCCAGCTCCCTCTTGGATAGCACTGAAGCTTTCTTT	CASSLLDSTEAFF	NA	NA	TRBV18	TRBJ1-1
TGTGCCAGCAGCCCCCAGAGCGGGAGCTTTCAAGAGCAGTACTTC	CASSPQSGSFQEQYF	NA	TRBD2	TRBV6-5	TRBJ2-7
TGTGCCAGCAGCCGGACAGGGGACGGCTACACCTTC	CASSRTGDGYTF	NA	TRBD1	TRBV28	TRBJ1-2
TGTGCTAGTGGTTTGGACATTGGGCGGGTGGAGACCCAGTACTTC	CASGLDIGRVETQYF	NA	NA	TRBV12-5	TRBJ2-5
TGTGCCAGCAGAGCGGACAGGGTTAGCAATCAGCCCCAGCATTTT	CASRADRVSNQPQHF	medium-sized	TRBD1	TRBV2	TRBJ1-5
TGTGCCAGCTCACCATCAATGAACACTGAAGCTTTCTTT	CASSPSMNTEAFF	NA	NA	TRBV18	TRBJ1-1
TGTGCCAGCAGCTCATCAGGGGGCTCTGGCTACACCTTC	CASSSSGGSGYTF	NA	TRBD1	TRBV5-8	TRBJ1-2
TGTGCCAGCAGCGAAAAGTGGGCTGGGACCTACGAGCAGTACTTC	CASSEKWAGTYEQYF	NA	NA	TRBV9	TRBJ2-7
TGTGCCAGCAGCCTAGATTGGGGCTATGGCTACACCTTC	CASSLDWGYGYTF	NA	NA	TRBV28	TRBJ1-2